This T cell receptor (beta chain) was found in a study of T cells expressing NK-cell markers (dated by TCRdb to 2020 to 2022). With respect to the entire study: About eight donors provided sorted CD3+CD56+NKG2C+, CD3+CD56+NKG2C- and CD3+CD56-NKG2C+ T-cell subsets, whose TCR beta-chain repertoires were profiled. Seven of the eight sequenced donors were HCMV-seropositive and one was HCMV-seronegative. Randomly selected healthy volunteers, three men and five women, were used as the eight sequenced donors. Sequencing of the libraries produced 2 x 150 bp reads on Illumina HiSeq 2000/2500, MiSeq or NextSeq.

Sequenced using an Illumina HiSeq 2000. The TCR beta cDNA libraries were made using 5'RACE template switching, a step that added both a universal primer site and unique molecular identifiers. Priming for cDNA synthesis came from the TCR beta constant segment, and two successive PCR amplification steps followed. In the paper's pipeline: MIGEC was used to demultiplex reads and group reads by UMI, and MiTCR was used to assemble and quantify clonotypes. Only TCR cDNA sequences supported by at least two reads were kept to exclude erroneous sequences. The tcR package was used for downstream repertoire analysis, and clonotypes were matched between fractions using CDR3 nucleotide sequence together with V segment. VDJmatch was used to annotate antigen specificity against VDJdb, with one amino acid substitution allowed in CDR3. TCRdb reprocessed the reads and assigns one entry to each CDR3 protein sequence, leaving out DNA. The V and J calls come from TCRdb's annotation, not from the publication. The sample has a few hundred thousand distinct CDR3 sequences on record. Over 4% of the sample belongs to the ten largest clones.

About this clonotype: The clone's antigen remains unknown.

Study-wide conclusions, independent of this receptor: Whether the expanded NKG2C-expressing T cell clones were specific for HCMV antigens remained unclear. Those dominant clonotypes were again the most abundant among CD3+CD56-NKG2C+ cells in a few donors, at about 25-60.1%. In six donors, the dominant CD3+CD56+NKG2C+ clonotypes were among the top 10 CD8+ clonotypes and accounted for roughly 1.0-8% of CD8+ T cells.

HCMV serostatus was determined by detecting HCMV-specific IgG in serum with a commercial ELISA kit. Ficoll density gradient centrifugation was used to isolate peripheral blood mononuclear cells from blood. The germline V gene yields MNHNS for CDR1 and SASEGT for CDR2. The CDR3 runs 16 residues from the cysteine to the phenylalanine. The coding DNA is unavailable. The chain is assembled from TRBV6-1 and TRBJ2-2; as DNA is missing, the TRBD1 call by TCRdb cannot be tested. The sequence derives from a man between 18 and 69 years old in good health. Sample: blood T cells: a sorted CD56 or NKG2C T cell subset, CD4+ or CD8+ T cells, or bulk PBMC T cells (not recorded which). CDR3 loop: CASYYAPGGRPGELFF.